These T cell receptor beta chains were read from a single sample in a study of CD8 T cells in ankylosing spondylitis. MiXCR, run by TCRdb on the 5' RACE reads, gives a single entry per CDR3 protein. The sample consists of fewer than 400,000 distinct CDR3 sequences, roughly 14% of them appearing once. Material: blood, either unsorted or a sorted T cell fraction (not recorded which). The receptors were gathered from a male donor with ankylosing spondylitis or in good health (not recorded which). CDR3s include the opening cysteine and the closing phenylalanine or tryptophan. A D gene is named only where the DNA matches it firmly. A clone size is listed for some rows: how often the clone was seen (once, few, many), or a class if it is expanded.

>many|TRBJ1-2|TRBV11-1|13|TRBD1
TGTGCCAGCAGCTCCGGGACAGTCTATGGCTACACCTTC
CASSSGTVYGYTF
>few|TRBJ1-4|TRBV5-1|14|NA
TGCGCCAGCAGCTTGGGCCATGAGGGGGAAAAACTGTTTTTT
CASSLGHEGEKLFF
>many|TRBJ2-3|TRBV20-1|12|NA
TGCAGTGCTCCCGGGAACACAGATACGCAGTATTTT
CSAPGNTDTQYF
>few|TRBJ2-3|TRBV4-1|13|NA
TGCGCCAGCAGCCAAACTTTTTTAGATACGCAGTATTTT
CASSQTFLDTQYF
>NA|TRBJ2-3|TRBV10-3|12|NA
TGTGCCATCAGTGACCGGCCAGATACGCAGTATTTT
CAISDRPDTQYF
>many|TRBJ2-3|TRBV29-1|13|NA
TGCAGCGTCGTCCAAGGGGACACAGATACGCAGTATTTT
CSVVQGDTDTQYF
>many|TRBJ1-3|TRBV12-3/TRBV12-4|15|NA
TGTGCCAGCAGCCGGACAACCATCTCTGGAAACACCATATATTTT
CASSRTTISGNTIYF
>many|TRBJ2-7|TRBV5-5|12|NA
TGTGCCAGCAGAAAGTCGGGCTACGAGCAGTACTTC
CASRKSGYEQYF
>NA|TRBJ2-1|TRBV5-6|16|TRBD1
TGTGCCAGCAGCCAAGCCAGGGACAGGGCTTACAATGAGCAGTTCTTC
CASSQARDRAYNEQFF
>NA|TRBJ2-1|TRBV3-1|15|TRBD2
TGTGCCAGCAGCCAACAGCGGGGGCCAGGGAATGAGCAGTTCTTC
CASSQQRGPGNEQFF
>NA|TRBJ2-7|TRBV12-3/TRBV12-4|15|NA
TGTGCCAGCAGACGACGACGCTACCCTACTAGGGAGCAGTACTTC
CASRRRRYPTREQYF
>few|TRBJ2-3|TRBV4-1|17|TRBD2
TGCGCCAGCAGCCGAGCGTATGGGACTAGCGGCACAGATACGCAGTATTTT
CASSRAYGTSGTDTQYF
>NA|TRBJ1-2|TRBV6-1|18|TRBD1
TGTGCCAGCCTATACCACTCGGGACAGGGGAAAAAGGCCTATGGCTACACCTTC
CASLYHSGQGKKAYGYTF
>few|TRBJ2-4|TRBV5-6|16|NA
TGTGCCAGCACCCCAGGCTACGATCTAGCCAAAAACATTCAGTACTTC
CASTPGYDLAKNIQYF
>few|TRBJ2-3|TRBV7-6|14|NA
TGTGCCAGCAGCTTATTCCAGTCCACAGATACGCAGTATTTT
CASSLFQSTDTQYF
>once|TRBJ2-5|TRBV5-1|13|TRBD2
TGCGCCAGCAGCTTACTAGCGGGGGAGACCCAGTACTTC
CASSLLAGETQYF
>few|TRBJ2-1|TRBV4-1|16|TRBD2
TGCGCCAGCAGCCAAGAATTCGCGGGGGCCTACAATGAGCAGTTCTTC
CASSQEFAGAYNEQFF
>few|TRBJ2-1|TRBV20-1|16|TRBD2
TGCAGTGCAAATCCCCGCGGGACTAGCTCCGACAATGAGCAGTTCTTC
CSANPRGTSSDNEQFF
>NA|TRBJ2-2|TRBV7-2|17|TRBD2
TGTGCCAGCAGCTTAGCGCCGGCGGGGGGAAACACCGGGGAGCTGTTTTTT
CASSLAPAGGNTGELFF
>NA|TRBJ2-1|TRBV29-1|13|TRBD1
TGCAGCGTGTCGGGACAGGGGTACGATGAGCAGTTCTTC
CSVSGQGYDEQFF
>many|TRBJ2-1|TRBV12-3/TRBV12-4|17|TRBD2
TGTGCCAGCTCCCGTAAGGGAAGGGGGACTAGTATGCATGAGCAGTTCTTC
CASSRKGRGTSMHEQFF
>NA|TRBJ1-4|TRBV25-1|15|NA
TGTGCCAGCAGTGGGACCGGCTCAGGTGGGGAAAAACTGTTTTTT
CASSGTGSGGEKLFF
>NA|TRBJ2-5|TRBV14|15|TRBD2
TGTGCCAGCAGCCAAAGACTAGCGGGAATAGAGACCCAGTACTTC
CASSQRLAGIETQYF
>NA|TRBJ2-5|TRBV20-1|17|TRBD2
TGCAGTGCTTTTCTCTTCGGACTAGCGGGGGTACAAGAGACCCAGTACTTC
CSAFLFGLAGVQETQYF
>few|TRBJ2-7|TRBV27|17|TRBD1
TGTGCCAGCAGTCCCCCCTCGGGACAGGGGACGTTCTACGAGCAGTACTTC
CASSPPSGQGTFYEQYF
>NA|TRBJ2-6|TRBV3-1|17|TRBD2
TGTGCCAGCAGCCAAGATCCCCGGGGGGCTGGGGCCAACGTCCTGACTTTC
CASSQDPRGAGANVLTF
>many|TRBJ2-6|TRBV12-3/TRBV12-4|15|NA
TGTGCCAGCAGTTTGGAGAGCTCTGGGGCCAACGTCCTGACTTTC
CASSLESSGANVLTF
>many|TRBJ1-2|TRBV7-9|17|TRBD1
TGTGCCAGCAGCTTAGGGTGGACAGGAAAAAATGACTATGGCTACACCTTC
CASSLGWTGKNDYGYTF
>NA|TRBJ2-7|TRBV20-1|13|TRBD2
TGCAGCGCAGGACTAGATCCCACCTACGAGCAGTACTTC
CSAGLDPTYEQYF
>NA|TRBJ1-1|TRBV20-1|18|TRBD1
TGCAGTGCTACAAGACCATGGACAGGACCCAGAATGAACACTGAAGCTTTCTTT
CSATRPWTGPRMNTEAFF
>few|TRBJ2-3|TRBV7-2|16|TRBD2
TGTGCCAGCAGCTTACCGGGGACTAGCGGGGGAGATACGCAGTATTTT
CASSLPGTSGGDTQYF
>NA|TRBJ2-1|TRBV7-2|12|NA
TGTGCCAGCAGCTTAGTCATCCATGAGCAGTTCTTC
CASSLVIHEQFF
>NA|TRBJ1-4|TRBV6-6|13|NA
TGTGCCAGCACCAACCCAACAGAGCAAAAACTGTTTTTT
CASTNPTEQKLFF
>NA|TRBJ2-5|TRBV9|16|TRBD2
TGTGCCAGCAGCGTAGGTTGGGGGGGGACGGAAGAGACCCAGTACTTC
CASSVGWGGTEETQYF
>NA|TRBJ1-1|TRBV12-3/TRBV12-4|12|NA
TGTGCCAGCAGTGTACAGGGTCCTGAAGCTTTCTTT
CASSVQGPEAFF
>many|TRBJ2-5|TRBV5-1|13|NA
TGCGCCAGCAGCTTCGGCAGGGGAGAGACCCAGTACTTC
CASSFGRGETQYF
>many|TRBJ2-1|TRBV12-3/TRBV12-4|16|NA
TGTGCCAGCAGTTTTGTCCGGGGAGTCATGGGCAATGAGCAGTTCTTC
CASSFVRGVMGNEQFF
>few|TRBJ2-1|TRBV6-1|15|TRBD1
TGTGCCAGCAGCCCAAAGACAGGGATTAACAATGAGCAGTTCTTC
CASSPKTGINNEQFF
>NA|TRBJ2-1|TRBV5-1|15|TRBD2
TGCGCCAGCAGCACCCTAGCGGGAGTTTTTAATGAGCAGTTCTTC
CASSTLAGVFNEQFF
>few|TRBJ2-2|TRBV5-6|14|TRBD1
TGTGCCAGCATCAACAGGGGGCGCACCGGGGAGCTGTTTTTT
CASINRGRTGELFF
>few|TRBJ2-1|TRBV4-2|17|NA
TGTGCCAGCAGCCAAGCCCACTCCGGGACGCCAAACAATGAGCAGTTCTTC
CASSQAHSGTPNNEQFF
>NA|TRBJ2-1|TRBV11-2|14|NA
TGTGCCAGCAGCTTCGGGACGACCCTAAATGAGCAGTTCTTC
CASSFGTTLNEQFF
>few|TRBJ1-1|TRBV20-1|13|NA
TGCAGTGCTAGAGATCCGGGGTACACTGAAGCTTTCTTT
CSARDPGYTEAFF
>few|TRBJ2-7|TRBV30|11|NA
TGTGCCTGGAGAACGGGCTACGAGCAGTACTTC
CAWRTGYEQYF
>many|TRBJ2-7|TRBV11-2|11|NA
TGTGCCAGCAGTTCCATCTACGAGCAGTACTTC
CASSSIYEQYF
>NA|TRBJ2-7|TRBV6-5|17|TRBD1
TGTGCCAGCAGTCTGACTCCCGGAGGGACAGGCCGCAACGAGCAGTACTTC
CASSLTPGGTGRNEQYF
>NA|TRBJ2-7|TRBV10-2|13|TRBD2
TGCGCCAGCGGCATGGGGGAGGGGAACCAGCAGTACTTC
CASGMGEGNQQYF
>few|TRBJ2-1|TRBV6-5|15|NA
TGTGCCAGCAGATACCCGTCAACCTTCTCCAATGAGCAGTTCTTC
CASRYPSTFSNEQFF
>few|TRBJ2-5|TRBV6-5|16|NA
TGTGCCAGCAGTTACTCTCCCAACCAGGGGCAAGAGACCCAGTACTTC
CASSYSPNQGQETQYF